The 4 T cell receptor beta chains below were found in one sample sequenced in a study of tumor-infiltrating lymphocytes in localized non-small cell lung cancer. Sequenced by immunoSEQ multiplex PCR; TCRdb stores in-frame clones only, minus some. The table lists around 16,000 clones, approximately 70% of them singletons, with about 9.8% in the top ten. Sequenced: lung tumor tissue. The receptor set was obtained from a human donor with non-small cell lung cancer.

The rearrangement uses TRBV19 and TRBJ2-3, with D hard to call. Trimming took off 3 bases at V and 0 bases at J, with 1 base between the two ends. The germline gives CDR1 LNHDA, CDR2 SQIVND (reference sequence). This CDR3 comprises 12 residues. For the CDR3, the DNA is TGTGCCAGTAGTATGAGCACAGATACGCAGTATTTT. Protein: CASSMSTDTQYF.

This clone is classed as medium-sized. This sequence joins TRBV29-1 and TRBJ1-3, with D unclear. The germline gives CDR1 SQVTM, CDR2 ANQGSEA. This CDR3 has 12 amino acids. V was pared by 1 base and J by 4 bases, with 5 bases between. The CDR3 here is CSVEGSGNTIYF. In nucleotides, the CDR3 is TGCAGCGTTGAAGGGAGCGGAAACACCATATATTTT.

The CDR3 reads CASSRGMSGRVDTQYF. The CDR3 DNA follows: TGTGCCAGCAGCCGTGGTATGAGCGGGAGAGTTGATACGCAGTATTTT. The chain is built from TRBV7-2 and TRBJ2-3, with TRBD2 matching over 8 bases. Germline V CDR1 and CDR2: SGHTA, FQGNSA. The CDR3 length is 16 residues. With 5 bases clipped from V and 6 bases from J, the junction kept 13 bases outside the gene matches.

V gene TRBV15 combines with J gene TRBJ2-2; tentative D call: TRBD2 (5 bases). The V end lost 0 bases, the J end lost 4 bases, and 6 bases lay between the germline ends. CDR3 length: 14 residues. The germline CDR1 and CDR2 sequences are LNHNV and YYDKDF (reference sequence). This CDR3 reads CATSRDEGTGELFF. In DNA form, the CDR3 reads TGTGCCACCAGCAGAGACGAGGGCACCGGGGAGCTGTTTTTT.